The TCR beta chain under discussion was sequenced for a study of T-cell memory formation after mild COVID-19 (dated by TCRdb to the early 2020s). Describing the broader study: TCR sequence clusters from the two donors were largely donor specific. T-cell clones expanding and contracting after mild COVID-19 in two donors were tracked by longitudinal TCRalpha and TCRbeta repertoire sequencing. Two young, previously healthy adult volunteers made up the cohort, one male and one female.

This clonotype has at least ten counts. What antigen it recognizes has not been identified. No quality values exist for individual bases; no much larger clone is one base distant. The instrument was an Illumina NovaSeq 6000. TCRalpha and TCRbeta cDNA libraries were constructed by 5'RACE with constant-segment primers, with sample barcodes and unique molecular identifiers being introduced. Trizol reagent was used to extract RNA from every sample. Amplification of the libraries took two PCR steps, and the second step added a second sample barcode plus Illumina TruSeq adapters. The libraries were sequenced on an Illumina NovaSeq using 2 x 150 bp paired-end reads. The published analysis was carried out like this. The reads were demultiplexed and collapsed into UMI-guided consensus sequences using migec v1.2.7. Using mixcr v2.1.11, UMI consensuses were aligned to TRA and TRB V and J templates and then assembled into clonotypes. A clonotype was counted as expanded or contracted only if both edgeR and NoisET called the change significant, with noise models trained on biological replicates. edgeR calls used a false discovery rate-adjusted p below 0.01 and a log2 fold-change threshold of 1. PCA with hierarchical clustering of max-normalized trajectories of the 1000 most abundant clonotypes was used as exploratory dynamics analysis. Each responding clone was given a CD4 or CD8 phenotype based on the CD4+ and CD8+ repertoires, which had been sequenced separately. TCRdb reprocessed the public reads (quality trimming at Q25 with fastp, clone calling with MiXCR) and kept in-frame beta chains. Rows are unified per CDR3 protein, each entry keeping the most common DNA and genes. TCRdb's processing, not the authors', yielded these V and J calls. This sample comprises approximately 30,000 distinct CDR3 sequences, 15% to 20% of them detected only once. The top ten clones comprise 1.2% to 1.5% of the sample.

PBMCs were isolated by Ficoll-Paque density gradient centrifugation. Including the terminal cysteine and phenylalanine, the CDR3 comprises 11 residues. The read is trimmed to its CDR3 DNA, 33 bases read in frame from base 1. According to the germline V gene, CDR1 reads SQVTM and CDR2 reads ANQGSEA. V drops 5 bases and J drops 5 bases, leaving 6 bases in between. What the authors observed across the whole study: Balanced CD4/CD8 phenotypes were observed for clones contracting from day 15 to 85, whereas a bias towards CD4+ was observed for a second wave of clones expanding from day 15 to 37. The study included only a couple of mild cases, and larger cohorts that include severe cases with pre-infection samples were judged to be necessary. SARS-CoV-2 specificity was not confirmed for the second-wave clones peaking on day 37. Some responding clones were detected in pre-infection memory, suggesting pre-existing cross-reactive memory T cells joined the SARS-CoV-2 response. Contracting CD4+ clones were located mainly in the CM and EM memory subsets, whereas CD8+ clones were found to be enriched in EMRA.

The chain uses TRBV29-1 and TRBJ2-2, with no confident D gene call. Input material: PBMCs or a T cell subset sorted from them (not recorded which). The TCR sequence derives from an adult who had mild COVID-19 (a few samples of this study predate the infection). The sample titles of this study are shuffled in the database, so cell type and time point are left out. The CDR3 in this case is CSVRFTGELFF. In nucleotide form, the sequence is TGCAGCGTTCGGTTTACCGGGGAGCTGTTTTTT.